What follows are 18 T cell receptor beta chains derived from one specimen sequenced in a study of shared clonotypes between healthy human individuals. Assay used: immunoSEQ multiplex PCR; TCRdb lists only in-frame clones, some missing. The table has about 530,000 clones, approximately 79% seen once; the top ten hold approximately 12%. Sequencing input: PBMCs. These TCRs come from a woman between 40 and 55 years old in good health. Some clones in this sample may be carry-over from other donors' samples.

The sample holds a few counts of this clone. This chain connects TRBV18 to TRBJ2-2; D is unclear. This CDR3 region has 16 residues. The V gene lost 3 bases and the J gene lost 1 base, with 12 bases spanning the gap. Germline CDR1 is KGHSH and CDR2 is LQKENI. CDR3 nucleotide sequence: TGTGCCAGCTCACCTTTCCCCCGACAGAACACCGGGGAGCTGTTTTTT. Protein: CASSPFPRQNTGELFF.

The rearrangement links TRBV7-2 to TRBJ2-5; TRBD1 or TRBD2 may be the D gene (5 bases each). Germline V CDR1 and CDR2: SGHTA, FQGNSA. V dropped 5 bases and J dropped 5 bases, with 9 bases sitting between them. This CDR3 contains 12 residues. CDR3 bases: TGTGCCAGCAGCCTCTGGGGGGAGACCCAGTACTTC. Translation: CASSLWGETQYF. Full variable domain (remainder filled in from reference TRBV7-2 and TRBJ2-5): GAGVSQSPSNKVTEKGKDVELRCDPISGHTALYWYRQSLGQGLEFLIYFQGNSAPDKSGLPSDRFSAERTGGSVSTLTIQRTQQEDSAVYLCASSLWGETQYFGPGTRLLVL.

To note about this clone: Within the sample, other DNA sequences also encode this same CDR3. J is TRBJ2-2 and V is TRBV18, with TRBD1 matching 8 bases. Trimming at V came to 2 bases and at J to 4 bases, leaving 3 bases not matched to a gene. This CDR3 is 15 amino acids long. Germline V gives CDR1 KGHSH, CDR2 LQKENI. CDR3 DNA: TGTGCCAGCTCACCAAGGACAGGGACCACCGGGGAGCTGTTTTTT. Its translation is CASSPRTGTTGELFF.

The gene calls are TRBV10-3 and TRBJ1-3; D possibly corresponds to TRBD1 (6 bases). Looked up from germline, CDR1 is ENHRY and CDR2 is SYGVKD. The V end lost 6 bases, the J end lost 4 bases, and 13 bases lay between the germline ends. The CDR3 length is 14 residues. The DNA of the CDR3 is TGTGCCATCAGAACAGGGCAATCCGGAAACACCATATATTTT. Amino acids: CAIRTGQSGNTIYF.

This rearrangement joins TRBV5-1 to TRBJ2-7, with 8 bases fitting TRBD2. Trimming at V came to 7 bases and at J to 5 bases, leaving 11 bases not matched to a gene. The CDR3 totals 14 residues. Germline CDR1 and CDR2: SGHRS and YFSETQ. In DNA form, the CDR3 reads TGCGCCAGCCGCTGGGGGGAGCGGGAGAACGAGCAGTACTTC. It specifies CASRWGERENEQYF.

The genes are TRBV18 and TRBJ2-7, with D unclear. Trimming pared 1 base from V and 4 bases from J, leaving 11 bases between. Germline CDR1 KGHSH, CDR2 LQKENI. The CDR3 covers 14 residues. Written as DNA, the CDR3 is TGTGCCAGCTCACCACAGAACCTAGAATACGAGCAGTACTTC. It encodes CASSPQNLEYEQYF. Full variable domain (missing parts from reference TRBV18 and TRBJ2-7): NAGVMQNPRHLVRRRGQEARLRCSPMKGHSHVYWYRQLPEEGLKFMVYLQKENIIDESGMPKERFSAEFPKEGPSILRIQQVVRGDSAAYFCASSPQNLEYEQYFGPGTRLTVT.

The chain joins TRBV6-1 to TRBJ2-2; TRBD1 matches at 8 bases. The CDR3 runs to 13 residues. The trim removed 8 bases at V and 5 bases at J, leaving 4 bases unmatched. Germline V gene sequence: CDR1 MNHNS, CDR2 SASEGT. This CDR3 is CASGQGKTGELFF. CDR3 DNA sequence: TGTGCCAGCGGACAGGGCAAAACCGGGGAGCTGTTTTTT.

This chain uses TRBV5-1 with TRBJ2-7, with 9 bases matching TRBD2. CDR3 length: 14 amino acids. V was clipped by 3 bases and J by 5 bases; unmatched bases: 6. Germline V gene data show CDR1 as SGHRS and CDR2 as YFSETQ. CDR3 protein: CASSWTSVEHEQYF. The CDR3, as DNA: TGCGCCAGCAGCTGGACTAGCGTGGAGCACGAGCAGTACTTC.

This clone has only one observation. The chain combines TRBV4-1 with TRBJ2-3; 7 bases are a match to TRBD2. In germline, CDR1 is MGHRA, CDR2 YSYEKL. J gave up 0 bases and V 0 bases, and 12 bases lay outside the gene matches. The CDR3 runs to 19 residues. This chain's CDR3 is CASSQEFAGDFSSTDTQYF. CDR3 DNA sequence: TGCGCCAGCAGCCAAGAGTTCGCGGGAGATTTTAGTAGCACAGATACGCAGTATTTT.

This rearrangement joins TRBV18 to TRBJ2-5, with D perhaps assigned TRBD1 or TRBD2 (5 bases each). CDR1 is KGHSH and CDR2 is LQKENI in the germline V gene. The CDR3 sequence is 13 residues long. The V end was cut by 2 bases, the J end by 5 bases, with 9 bases between. CDR3 bases: TGTGCCAGCTCACCAGGGACGGCGGAGACCCAGTACTTC. Its protein product is CASSPGTAETQYF. The full variable domain, with the rest looked up from reference TRBV18 and TRBJ2-5, is NAGVMQNPRHLVRRRGQEARLRCSPMKGHSHVYWYRQLPEEGLKFMVYLQKENIIDESGMPKERFSAEFPKEGPSILRIQQVVRGDSAAYFCASSPGTAETQYFGPGTRLLVL.

This clone turned up a few times. The rearrangement links TRBV7-3 to TRBJ2-2, with unresolved D. There are 15 residues in the CDR3. Germline V gives CDR1 SGHTA, CDR2 FQGTGA. V was cut by 3 bases and J by 0 bases, with 8 bases left in between. The CDR3 loop is CASSLGGPNTGELFF. CDR3 nucleotide sequence: TGTGCCAGCAGCTTGGGCGGACCGAACACCGGGGAGCTGTTTTTT.

Only one count was recorded for this clone. This rearrangement joins TRBV9 to TRBJ2-5; D remains ambiguous. This CDR3 contains 12 residues. Germline values: CDR1 SGDLS, CDR2 YYNGEE. Trimming removed 3 bases from V and 5 bases from J, with 8 bases in between. The CDR3 sequence: CASSGPSETQYF. The CDR3 nucleotides are TGTGCCAGCAGCGGGCCCTCGGAGACCCAGTACTTC. Combining the CDR3 with reference TRBV9 and TRBJ2-5 gives the whole variable domain DSGVTQTPKHLITATGQRVTLRCSPRSGDLSVYWYQQSLDQGLQFLIQYYNGEERAKGNILERFSAQQFPDLHSELNLSSLELGDSALYFCASSGPSETQYFGPGTRLLVL.

This chain uses TRBV5-4 with TRBJ2-7; D unclear. Deletions cut 0 bases from V and 0 bases from J, with 7 bases between. The CDR3 contains 14 residues. Germline V CDR1 and CDR2: SGHNT, YYREEE (reference sequence). CDR3 residues: CASSLGRASYEQYF. CDR3 coding DNA: TGTGCCAGCAGCTTGGGAAGGGCCTCCTACGAGCAGTACTTC.

The V gene is TRBV15, the J gene TRBJ1-1, with unresolved D. Germline-derived CDR1 and CDR2 are LNHNV and YYDKDF (reference sequence). The CDR3 length is 15 residues. The V end lost 1 base, the J end lost 3 bases, and 12 bases lay between the germline ends. The CDR3 sequence is CATSRARGVDTEAFF. The CDR3 region has the DNA TGTGCCACCAGCAGAGCGCGAGGTGTGGACACTGAAGCTTTCTTT.

The genes are TRBV27 and TRBJ1-2; TRBD1 aligns across 7 bases. The CDR3 has 15 residues. From germline, CDR1 is MNHEY and CDR2 SMNVEV (reference sequence). The J segment lost 2 bases and the V segment lost 6 bases, leaving 9 bases of the junction unmatched. DNA of the CDR3: TGTGCCAGCAGCAAACAGGGGTTGGGGAACTATGGCTACACCTTC. Amino acid sequence: CASSKQGLGNYGYTF.

This chain joins TRBV19 and TRBJ1-1; D gene unclear. Between the trimmed V and J ends, which lost 3 bases and 3 bases, there was a span of 8 bases. Germline assignment: CDR1 LNHDA and CDR2 SQIVND (reference sequence). This CDR3 comprises 13 residues. The CDR3 DNA reads as TGTGCCAGTAGTATCACAAGCGACACTGAAGCTTTCTTT. The encoded protein is CASSITSDTEAFF. Filled out from reference TRBV19 and TRBJ1-1, the complete variable domain reads DGGITQSPKYLFRKEGQNVTLSCEQNLNHDAMYWYRQDPGQGLRLIYYSQIVNDFQKGDIAEGYSVSREKKESFPLTVTSAQKNPTAFYLCASSITSDTEAFFGQGTRLTVV.

This clone was recorded at least ten times. The chain joins TRBV14 to TRBJ2-7; 9 nucleotides line up with TRBD2. This CDR3 is 17 amino acids long. Germline CDR1 and CDR2: SGHDN and FVKESK. After removal of 0 bases from V and 2 bases from J, the junction contained 8 bases not matched to a gene. Here the CDR3 DNA reads TGTGCCAGCAGCCAAGAAGAAAGGGCTAGCGGGACCTACGAGCAGTACTTC. This gives the protein CASSQEERASGTYEQYF.

The gene calls are TRBV27 and TRBJ2-7, with D possibly being TRBD2 (6 bases). Germline CDR1 MNHEY, CDR2 SMNVEV (reference sequence). This CDR3 has 14 residues. The germline V and J ends were trimmed by 6 bases and 0 bases, with 12 bases remaining between them. The CDR3 region is CASSEGRSSYEQYF. The CDR3 DNA reads TGTGCCAGCAGCGAAGGGAGGAGCTCCTACGAGCAGTACTTC.